This entry is about one TCR beta chain. The antigen is unknown. The data derive from a study of T cell repertoires in cytomegalovirus infection. Overall study results and limits: Dominating the ex vivo response were TCR beta clonotypes that were CMV-specific and HLA-C-restricted. Cumulative frequency (of public TCR beta family members) identified carriers of CMV plus the relevant HLA.

CDR3 size: 17 residues. Trimming at V came to 1 base and at J to 1 base, leaving 3 bases not matched to a gene. The germline gives CDR1 SGHNT, CDR2 YYREEE (reference sequence). One entry per CDR3 protein results from TCRdb running MiXCR on the reads. The top ten clones hold 2.5% to 3.5% of a sample with about 740,000 distinct CDR3 sequences, 35% to 45% of them seen once. Material: PBMCs. This receptor was taken from a human donor in good health (CMV status not recorded). Some clones in this sample may be carry-over from other donors' samples. This chain joins TRBV5-4 and TRBJ2-3; 13 nucleotides match TRBD2. The chain's CDR3 is CASSLRTSGGGTDTQYF. Written as DNA, the CDR3 is TGTGCCAGCAGCTTGAGGACTAGCGGGGGAGGCACAGATACGCAGTATTTT.